A single sample gave rise to the 30 T cell receptor beta chains below, sequenced in a study of patients and donors after allogeneic stem cell transplantation. TCRdb redid the calling of the RT-PCR reads with MiXCR, one entry per CDR3 protein. The sample contains roughly 230,000 distinct CDR3 sequences, 12% to 15% of which appear only once. What was sequenced was blood, either unsorted or a sorted T cell fraction (not recorded which). The receptors here all came from a human donor who was either an allogeneic HSCT recipient or a stem cell or donor lymphocyte infusion donor (not recorded which). It is not recorded whose cells these are; they may come from a transplant donor.

Ten or more counts support this clonotype. The chain combines TRBV25-1 with TRBJ2-2, with D unresolved. The CDR3 consists of 13 residues. Germline V gene sequence: CDR1 MGHDK, CDR2 SYGVNS. V was clipped by 6 bases and J by 4 bases, with 9 bases between them. The CDR3 coding sequence is TGTGCCAGCAGGTCCGACTTCACCGGGGAGCTGTTTTTT. Its protein is CASRSDFTGELFF.

This clonotype was observed many times. The rearrangement uses TRBV6-5 and TRBJ2-1; D remains unclear. From germline, CDR1 is MNHEY and CDR2 SVGAGI. V lost 0 bases and J 1 base, leaving 7 bases between the germline ends. The CDR3 contains 15 residues. CDR3 DNA sequence: TGTGCCAGCAGTTACTCCTTCGGGTCCTACAATGAGCAGTTCTTC. It is translated as CASSYSFGSYNEQFF.

This clonotype was recorded at least ten times. V and J are TRBV6-2 or TRBV6-3 and TRBJ2-3, with D maybe TRBD2 (6 bases). The CDR3 length is 13 residues. V was trimmed by 6 bases and J by 5 bases, leaving 12 bases between them. Germline V gene lookup returns CDR1 MNHEY and CDR2 SVGEGT. CDR3 sequence: CASRPPGEDTQYF. CDR3 coding DNA: TGTGCCAGCAGGCCACCGGGGGAAGATACGCAGTATTTT.

This clonotype qualifies as medium-sized. The chain combines TRBV20-1 with TRBJ1-1; maybe TRBD1 (5 bases). Trimming took 5 bases from V and 1 from J, leaving 17 bases between them. Germline V gene lookup returns CDR1 DFQATT and CDR2 SNEGSKA (reference sequence). This CDR3 has 15 residues. For the CDR3, the DNA is TGCAGTGCTGGTTCGGGGCGGGAATGGAACACTGAAGCTTTCTTT. Translating gives CSAGSGREWNTEAFF.

This clonotype has only a few counts. V is TRBV5-1 and J is TRBJ2-1, with 8 bases aligning to TRBD2. The V segment lost 4 bases and the J segment 0 bases; nucleotides outside the gene matches: 3. The CDR3 is 15 residues long. The germline CDR1 and CDR2 sequences are SGHRS and YFSETQ. This CDR3 is CASSGSGASYNEQFF. In nucleotides, the CDR3 is TGCGCCAGCAGCGGTAGCGGGGCCTCCTACAATGAGCAGTTCTTC.

This sequence joins TRBV5-1 and TRBJ2-7; D unclear. Germline assignment: CDR1 SGHRS and CDR2 YFSETQ. CDR3 length: 15 residues. With 0 bases removed from V and 3 bases from J, the gap between germline ends came to 13 bases. This CDR3 reads CASSLGPGRNYEQYF. CDR3 DNA: TGCGCCAGCAGCTTGGGACCAGGACGGAACTACGAGCAGTACTTC.

This clonotype has a count of ten or more. V and J are TRBV19 and TRBJ2-3; a weak D match, TRBD1 (6 bases). The germline gives CDR1 LNHDA, CDR2 SQIVND (reference sequence). Trimming stripped 0 bases from V and 7 bases from J, with 17 bases between. This CDR3 is built from 16 residues. The CDR3 DNA sequence: TGTGCCAGTAGTATAGATCAGGCAGGGGAGCGGAATACGCAGTATTTT. Its translation: CASSIDQAGERNTQYF.

The chain joins TRBV30 to TRBJ2-3, with 9 bases that match TRBD2. Germline values: CDR1 GTSNPN, CDR2 SVGIG (reference sequence). The CDR3 has 16 residues. V trimming: 3 bases; J trimming: 5 bases; junction bases outside the gene matches: 12. CDR3 DNA: TGTGCCTGGAGGGGGCCCCGCGGGAGGGGTCGAGATACGCAGTATTTT. Translated, it gives CAWRGPRGRGRDTQYF.

This chain joins TRBV14 and TRBJ1-2, with 8 positions matching TRBD1. The CDR3 is 16 residues long. V gave up 0 bases and J gave up 5 bases; unmatched junction bases: 8. Germline V gives CDR1 SGHDN, CDR2 FVKESK. CDR3 bases: TGTGCCAGCAGCCAAGATGACGCGGACAGGGTTTATGGCTACACCTTC. This translates into CASSQDDADRVYGYTF.

This clonotype was counted between two and nine times. V usage is TRBV7-2 and J usage is TRBJ2-5, with 8 bases matching TRBD2. Per the germline V gene, CDR1 is SGHTA and CDR2 is FQGNSA. The V segment lost 5 bases and the J segment 5 bases; nucleotides outside the gene matches: 4. The CDR3 runs to 13 residues. In DNA, the CDR3 is TGTGCCAGCAGCCCGGGGGGGCCCGAGACCCAGTACTTC. It translates to CASSPGGPETQYF.

This rearrangement joins TRBV19 to TRBJ2-5, with D unclear. In germline, CDR1 is LNHDA, CDR2 SQIVND (reference sequence). Trimming left V 0 bases short and J 0 bases short, with 2 bases between. CDR3 size: 13 residues. The CDR3: CASSIDYQETQYF. As DNA, the CDR3 is TGTGCCAGTAGTATAGACTACCAAGAGACCCAGTACTTC.

This clonotype was seen a handful of times. The chain has TRBV30 and TRBJ2-2; D is uncertain. This CDR3 contains 13 residues. Deletions cut 4 bases from V and 1 base from J, with 7 bases between. Germline loops: CDR1 GTSNPN, CDR2 SVGIG (reference sequence). The CDR3 DNA reads TGTGCCTGGAATAGAGGGAACACCGGGGAGCTGTTTTTT. This encodes CAWNRGNTGELFF.

The chain has TRBV7-2 and TRBJ1-5; possibly TRBD1 for D (5 bases). Per the germline V gene, CDR1 is SGHTA and CDR2 is FQGNSA. The V end lost 2 bases, the J end lost 4 bases, and 9 bases lay between the germline ends. CDR3 length: 14 residues. The CDR3 is CASSLRRGNQPQHF. DNA of the CDR3: TGTGCCAGCAGCTTAAGGAGGGGTAATCAGCCCCAGCATTTT.

This clonotype was seen only a few times. The J gene is TRBJ1-1, the V gene TRBV7-9; 9 bases map to TRBD1. The CDR3 is 15 residues long. Germline V gene lookup returns CDR1 SEHNR and CDR2 FQNEAQ (reference sequence). The V and J ends lost 6 bases and 5 bases, in that order; junction bases with no gene match: 10. This CDR3 is CASRQGAFTGTEAFF. The DNA for the CDR3 is TGTGCCAGCAGACAGGGGGCATTTACGGGGACTGAAGCTTTCTTT.

J is TRBJ2-6 and V is TRBV24-1; maybe TRBD1 (6 bases). The CDR3 loop spans 16 amino acids. V was pared by 7 bases and J by 0 bases, with 12 bases between. Germline CDR1 is KGHDR and CDR2 is SFDVKD. The CDR3 DNA reads TGTGCCACCAGCTTGGGGGCCGGCTCTGGGGCCAACGTCCTGACTTTC. Its translation: CATSLGAGSGANVLTF.

The chain couples TRBV7-3 to TRBJ1-6; TRBD1 aligns across 7 bases. V trimming: 5 bases; J trimming: 8 bases; junction bases outside the gene matches: 3. The CDR3 covers 13 residues. Germline loops: CDR1 SGHTA, CDR2 FQGTGA. CDR3 DNA: TGTGCCAGCAGCCCCGGACAGGATTCACCCCTCCACTTT. Its translation: CASSPGQDSPLHF.

This chain links TRBV20-1 with TRBJ2-7, with a possible D match to TRBD1 (6 bases). The CDR3 contains 15 residues. Looked up from germline, CDR1 is DFQATT and CDR2 is SNEGSKA (reference sequence). The V and J ends lost 1 base and 1 base respectively, with 14 bases between them. The DNA of the CDR3 is TGCAGTGCTAGAGGTGTTGGGGACATATCCTACGAGCAGTACTTC. This codes for CSARGVGDISYEQYF.

This clonotype occurred a few times. V and J are TRBV5-1 and TRBJ2-1, with 8 bases lining up with TRBD1. CDR1 is SGHRS and CDR2 is YFSETQ in the germline V gene. The CDR3 contains 17 residues. J lost 1 base, V lost 3 bases, and 9 bases had no gene match. The CDR3 reads CASSSATGAMSYNEQFF. For the CDR3, the DNA is TGCGCCAGCAGCTCAGCGACAGGGGCCATGTCCTACAATGAGCAGTTCTTC.

This clonotype was seen at least ten times. V gene TRBV25-1 combines with J gene TRBJ1-1, with TRBD1 matching 9 bases. This CDR3 region has 14 residues. Germline CDR1 is MGHDK and CDR2 is SYGVNS. With 6 bases clipped from V and 2 bases from J, the junction kept 4 bases outside the gene matches. The CDR3 sequence is CASRQGAQNTEAFF. CDR3 nucleotide sequence: TGTGCCAGCAGACAGGGGGCCCAAAACACTGAAGCTTTCTTT.

The chain combines TRBV3-1 with TRBJ2-7, with 8 bases fitting TRBD2. Per the germline V gene, CDR1 is LGHDT and CDR2 is YNNKEL (reference sequence). The CDR3 has 15 residues. V lost 6 bases, J lost 2 bases, and 9 bases stayed unmatched. CDR3 nucleotide sequence: TGTGCCAGCAGTCCCCCACTAGCGGCAACCTACGAGCAGTACTTC. As protein: CASSPPLAATYEQYF.

This clonotype was detected many times. The chain employs TRBV11-3 and TRBJ2-5, with D perhaps matching TRBD2 (7 bases). With 5 bases removed from V and 6 bases from J, the gap between germline ends came to 19 bases. The CDR3 is 15 residues long. Germline V CDR1 and CDR2: SGHNT, YENEEA. CDR3 loop: CASSPTPGEGKTQYF. In DNA, the CDR3 is TGTGCCAGCAGCCCGACCCCAGGGGAGGGGAAGACCCAGTACTTC. The variable domain in full, completed from reference TRBV11-3 and TRBJ2-5, reads EAGVVQSPRYKIIEKKQPVAFWCNPISGHNTLYWYLQNLGQGPELLIRYENEEAVDDSQLPKDRFSAERLKGVDSTLKIQPAELGDSAVYLCASSPTPGEGKTQYFGPGTRLLVL.

This clonotype turned up a few times. V is TRBV4-2 and J is TRBJ2-3; D not resolved. There are 14 residues in the CDR3. Looked up from germline, CDR1 is LGHNA and CDR2 is YNFKEQ. V gave up 1 base and J gave up 4 bases, with 9 bases separating them. CDR3 residues: CASSQVGIADTQYF. CDR3 in DNA: TGTGCCAGCAGCCAAGTAGGGATCGCAGATACGCAGTATTTT.

The chain combines TRBV29-1 with TRBJ2-3; no reliable D call. CDR1 is SQVTM, CDR2 ANQGSEA, per germline. V shed 5 bases and J shed 6 bases, with 6 bases lying between them. This CDR3 has 10 amino acids. The CDR3 loop reads CSVQEDTQYF. Written as DNA, the CDR3 is TGCAGCGTTCAGGAGGATACGCAGTATTTT.

In nucleotides, the CDR3 is TGTGCCAGCAACCCGAGGGGCAGGGTCTACTACGAGCAGTACTTC. This codes for CASNPRGRVYYEQYF. The chain employs TRBV9 and TRBJ2-7; perhaps D is TRBD1 or TRBD2 (5 bases each). Germline V CDR1 and CDR2: SGDLS, YYNGEE. Trimming took 6 bases from V and 3 from J, leaving 19 bases between them. There are 15 residues in the CDR3.

J is TRBJ2-3 and V is TRBV21-1; the DNA was not compared with TRBD2, the D call given in the table. TRBV21-1 is designated a pseudogene. The CDR3 totals 17 residues. CDR3 protein: CASSSRQREGRTDTQYF. The CDR3 nucleotides are TGTGCCAGCAGCTCTAGGCAGCGGGAGGGTCGCACAGATACGCAGTATTTT.

This clonotype was seen repeatedly, ten times or more. This chain connects TRBV7-8 to TRBJ2-2; 7 nucleotides agree with TRBD2. The CDR3 extends over 16 amino acids. The ends lost 2 bases at V and 5 bases at J; junction bases unmatched: 8. From germline, CDR1 is SGHVS and CDR2 FQNEAQ. The CDR3 DNA reads TGTGCCAGCAGCTTACGGGCGGGAGTCGGGACCGGGGAGCTGTTTTTT. Protein: CASSLRAGVGTGELFF.

J is TRBJ2-3 and V is TRBV24-1; perhaps D is TRBD1 or TRBD2 (5 bases each). The CDR3 extends over 16 amino acids. V was shortened by 4 bases and J by 1 base, with 14 bases between the two germline ends. Germline values: CDR1 KGHDR, CDR2 SFDVKD. CDR3 sequence reads: CATSEVGTFGTDTQYF. The CDR3 DNA is TGTGCCACCAGTGAAGTGGGGACCTTTGGCACAGATACGCAGTATTTT.

The CDR3 reads CASSTTGENSPLHF. The CDR3 DNA reads TGTGCCAGCTCAACGACAGGGGAAAATTCACCCCTCCACTTT. This sequence joins TRBV18 and TRBJ1-6; 8 nucleotides line up with TRBD1. The germline CDR1 and CDR2 sequences are KGHSH and LQKENI. Unmatched junction bases numbered 4, after V lost 5 bases and J lost 7 bases. CDR3 length: 14 amino acids.

The rearrangement links TRBV12-3 or TRBV12-4 to TRBJ2-7; 9 bases map to TRBD2. The CDR3 is 13 residues long. Losses at the gene ends were 6 bases for V and 7 bases for J; bases not matched to a gene: 7. CDR3 amino acids: CASSHSGSREQYF. The CDR3 DNA follows: TGTGCCAGCAGCCATAGCGGGAGCCGAGAGCAGTACTTC.

The chain carries TRBV3-1 and TRBJ2-3, with TRBD1 as a possible D gene (5 bases). Germline V gives CDR1 LGHDT, CDR2 YNNKEL (reference sequence). The V gene lost 2 bases and the J gene lost 0 bases, with 12 bases spanning the gap. The CDR3 loop spans 16 amino acids. CDR3 in amino acids: CASSQPQGTSTDTQYF. The CDR3 nucleotides read TGTGCCAGCAGCCAACCCCAGGGTACTAGCACAGATACGCAGTATTTT.